Below, 11 T cell receptor beta chains from the same sample are listed, as sequenced in a study of cytomegalovirus exposure and HLA in healthy donors (dated by TCRdb to the late 2010s). The receptor library was made with the immunoSEQ multiplex PCR assay. The multiplex PCR relied on a mix of 60 forward primers for TCR Vbeta segments and 13 reverse primers for TCR Jbeta segments. TCRdb provides this immuneACCESS table in a form limited to in-frame rearrangements. Some clones are lacking; in checked studies, under half of them reflect an unresolved V gene, and why the rest are absent is not known. The sample table records 140,000 to 150,000 clones; approximately 68% of these occur just once. About 4.7% of the sample lies in the top ten. Sequencing was done on a sample of PBMCs. These receptors were collected from a man aged 55 to 69 in good health and CMV-seronegative.

As regards this clone: Other DNA sequences within the sample encode an identical CDR3. This chain connects TRBV28 to TRBJ1-4; D is undetermined. Germline V gene sequence: CDR1 MDHEN, CDR2 SYDVKM. The CDR3 is made up of 11 amino acids. Trimming removed 2 bases from V and 7 bases from J, with 2 bases in between. CDR3 bases: TGTGCCAGCAGTTTACTTGAAAAACTGTTTTTT. Protein sequence: CASSLLEKLFF.

V usage is TRBV13 and J usage is TRBJ2-2, with TRBD1 as a possible D gene (6 bases). The CDR3 totals 14 residues. The germline CDR1 and CDR2 sequences are PRHDT and FYEKMQ (reference sequence). V lost 11 bases, J lost 1 base, and 14 bases lay in between. Here the CDR3 reads CASVPTGNTGELFF. In DNA, the CDR3 is TGTGCCTCCGTCCCGACAGGGAACACCGGGGAGCTGTTTTTT.

The V and J genes are TRBV7-2 and TRBJ1-1; 9 bases align to TRBD1. Germline V CDR1 and CDR2: SGHTA, FQGNSA. V was pared by 5 bases and J by 5 bases, with 9 bases of the junction left unmatched. The CDR3 has 15 residues. The CDR3 DNA is TGTGCCAGCAGCCGTGACAGGGGGAAATATACTGAAGCTTTCTTT. Encoded protein: CASSRDRGKYTEAFF.

The rearrangement uses TRBV7-9 and TRBJ2-1; 7 bases match TRBD2. CDR3 length equals 17 residues. CDR1 SEHNR and CDR2 FQNEAQ come from the germline V gene (reference sequence). V shed 2 bases, J shed 0 bases, and the junction held 7 bases outside the gene matches. The CDR3 nucleotides are TGTGCCAGCAGCTTACCCTGGGGAGGGACCTCCTACAATGAGCAGTTCTTC. The encoded protein is CASSLPWGGTSYNEQFF.

This clone has only a few counts. This chain links TRBV18 with TRBJ1-1, with D possibly matching TRBD1 (5 bases). The CDR3 spans 13 residues. The germline gives CDR1 KGHSH, CDR2 LQKENI. Between the trimmed V and J ends, which lost 6 bases and 5 bases, there was a span of 13 bases. The DNA of the CDR3 is TGTGCCAGCTCGCCGACAGACCTGACTGAAGCTTTCTTT. Translated: CASSPTDLTEAFF.

This clone was detected a few times. The same CDR3 arises from other DNA sequences in this sample as well. The V and J genes are TRBV27 and TRBJ2-1, with a weak D call TRBD1 (5 bases). Trimming took 3 bases from V and 10 from J, leaving 13 bases between them. CDR3 length: 13 residues. Germline-derived CDR1 and CDR2 are MNHEY and SMNVEV (reference sequence). The CDR3 spells CASSFGASAEQFF. CDR3 sequence (DNA): TGTGCCAGCAGTTTTGGGGCGTCCGCCGAGCAGTTCTTC.

The V and J genes are TRBV10-1 and TRBJ2-2; 8 bases agree with TRBD2. V shed 3 bases and J 4 bases; nucleotides not matched to a gene: 4. The germline V gene has CDR1 WNHNN and CDR2 SYGVQD (reference sequence). The CDR3 loop spans 15 amino acids. Written as DNA, the CDR3 is TGCGCCAGCAGTGAAACTAGCGGATTCACCGGGGAGCTGTTTTTT. It specifies CASSETSGFTGELFF.

With respect to this clone: Other nucleotide sequences in the sample specify the same CDR3. J is TRBJ1-1 and V is TRBV19, with D possibly being TRBD1 (6 bases). Germline-derived CDR1 and CDR2 are LNHDA and SQIVND (reference sequence). CDR3 length: 14 residues. V was pared by 2 bases and J by 0 bases, with 7 bases between. The DNA for the CDR3 is TGTGCCAGTAGTATACAGGGGTTGAACACTGAAGCTTTCTTT. Encoded protein: CASSIQGLNTEAFF. Full variable domain (outside the CDR3, taken from reference TRBV19 and TRBJ1-1): DGGITQSPKYLFRKEGQNVTLSCEQNLNHDAMYWYRQDPGQGLRLIYYSQIVNDFQKGDIAEGYSVSREKKESFPLTVTSAQKNPTAFYLCASSIQGLNTEAFFGQGTRLTVV.

The chain uses TRBV9 and TRBJ2-3; D gene ambiguous. Germline V lookup: CDR1 SGDLS, CDR2 YYNGEE. V gave up 3 bases and J gave up 0 bases, with 11 bases separating them. This CDR3 spans 15 amino acids. The CDR3 region is CASSDSLPSTDTQYF. DNA of the CDR3: TGTGCCAGCAGCGATTCCCTTCCTAGCACAGATACGCAGTATTTT.

The chain couples TRBV5-4 to TRBJ2-1; TRBD2 matches 8 bases. The V and J ends lost 1 base and 9 bases, in that order; junction bases with no gene match: 9. Germline V CDR1 and CDR2: SGHNT, YYREEE (reference sequence). This CDR3 is 15 amino acids long. The CDR3 sequence: CASSLRTSGFGEQFF. CDR3 coding DNA: TGTGCCAGCAGCTTGCGAACTAGCGGATTTGGTGAGCAGTTCTTC.

The chain couples TRBV29-1 to TRBJ1-2, with 10 positions matching TRBD1. The CDR3 extends over 14 amino acids. With V trimmed by 1 base and J by 5 bases, 4 bases remained unmatched. Per the germline V gene, CDR1 is SQVTM and CDR2 is ANQGSEA. The CDR3 is CSVEVGDRGYGYTF. The CDR3, as DNA: TGCAGCGTTGAAGTCGGGGACAGGGGTTATGGCTACACCTTC.